The 5 T cell receptor beta chains reported below all come from one sample, sequenced in a study of blood T cells in healthy people across ages. The authors ran a second PCR of about 6 to 11 cycles using a sample-barcoded 5' primer and a J-beta primer mix. TCRdb redid the calling of the 5' RACE reads with MiXCR, one entry per CDR3 protein. Of 650,000 to 1,000,000 distinct CDR3 sequences in the sample, about half were seen once. The sample comprised blood. Receptor source: an elderly man in good health.

Concerning this clonotype: A much more abundant neighbour one base away suggests this may be a read error. The chain couples TRBV4-2 to TRBJ2-7; a possible D gene is TRBD2 (6 bases). With 2 bases removed from V and 7 bases from J, the gap between germline ends came to 15 bases. This CDR3 comprises 14 residues. Germline values: CDR1 LGHNA, CDR2 YNFKEQ. The CDR3 coding sequence is TGTGCCAGCAGCCAAATGGGACTGTACAAGGAGCAGTACTTC. This translates into CASSQMGLYKEQYF.

The chain carries TRBV7-2 and TRBJ2-1; 9 nucleotides align to TRBD2. The CDR3 runs 17 residues. Germline CDR1 reads SGHTA; CDR2 reads FQGNSA. J lost 3 bases, V lost 5 bases, and 11 bases had no gene match. CDR3: CASSLRLSSGGYNEQFF. The CDR3 DNA follows: TGTGCCAGCAGCCTGCGACTAAGTAGCGGGGGCTACAATGAGCAGTTCTTC. Full variable domain (missing parts from reference TRBV7-2 and TRBJ2-1): GAGVSQSPSNKVTEKGKDVELRCDPISGHTALYWYRQSLGQGLEFLIYFQGNSAPDKSGLPSDRFSAERTGGSVSTLTIQRTQQEDSAVYLCASSLRLSSGGYNEQFFGPGTRLTVL.

The rearrangement uses TRBV20-1 and TRBJ2-1; the match to TRBD2 covers 11 bases. The J call may be faulty, since TRBJ2-7 better matches the DNA end. Germline V lookup: CDR1 DFQATT, CDR2 SNEGSKA (reference sequence). The CDR3 length is 17 residues. CDR3 sequence (DNA): TGCAGTGCTAGAGATGCGACTAGCGGGATCGGGGACAATGAGCAGTACTTC. This sequence encodes CSARDATSGIGDNEQYF.

The V gene is TRBV5-1, the J gene TRBJ2-3; 7 bases map to TRBD1. Trimming removed 3 bases from V and 4 bases from J; junction bases left unmatched: 8. The CDR3 is made up of 15 amino acids. CDR1 and CDR2 (germline): SGHRS, YFSETQ. CDR3 sequence reads: CASSWKGASSDTQYF. CDR3 coding DNA: TGCGCCAGCAGCTGGAAGGGGGCCTCTTCAGATACGCAGTATTTT. Supplemented by reference TRBV5-1 and TRBJ2-3, the full variable domain reads KAGVTQTPRYLIKTRGQQVTLSCSPISGHRSVSWYQQTPGQGLQFLFEYFSETQRNKGNFPGRFSGRQFSNSRSEMNVSTLELGDSALYLCASSWKGASSDTQYFGPGTRLTVL.

This clonotype showed up just a few times. The chain links TRBV7-2 to TRBJ2-3; D gene ambiguous. The V gene's germline CDR1 is SGHTA and CDR2 FQGNSA. The CDR3 is 12 amino acids. V lost 4 bases, J lost 7 bases, and 9 bases lay in between. CDR3 protein: CASSWAPNTQYF. The CDR3 coding sequence is TGTGCCAGCAGCTGGGCTCCCAATACGCAGTATTTT.